One and the same sample provided the 16 T cell receptor beta chains below, sequenced in a study of cytomegalovirus exposure and HLA in healthy donors. Primers included in the PCR were 60 Vbeta and 13 Jbeta primers. Profiling relied on immunoSEQ multiplex PCR, and the TCRdb table lists in-frame clones only, not all of them. This sample carries roughly 100,000 clones, approximately 80% of them seen once, and the ten largest clones take roughly 1.3%. What was sequenced was PBMCs. The receptors originated from a man between 25 and 39 years old in good health and CMV-seronegative.

The rearrangement uses TRBV20-1 and TRBJ2-1; no definite D call. There are 10 residues in the CDR3. CDR1 and CDR2 (germline): DFQATT, SNEGSKA (reference sequence). Trimming removed 6 bases at V and 4 bases at J, with 4 bases between. In DNA, the CDR3 is TGCAGTGCCTATTACAATGAGCAGTTCTTC. This sequence encodes CSAYYNEQFF.

The rearrangement joins TRBV5-6 to TRBJ1-1; D is undetermined. Between the trimmed V and J ends, which lost 0 bases and 7 bases, there was a span of 10 bases. This CDR3 is built from 13 residues. Germline V gene data show CDR1 as SGHDT and CDR2 as YYEEEE. This CDR3 reads CASSLERWGEAFF. CDR3 DNA: TGTGCCAGCAGCTTGGAGCGGTGGGGTGAAGCTTTCTTT.

The V and J genes are TRBV5-6 and TRBJ1-6; 8 nucleotides agree with TRBD1. Trimming took 3 bases from V and 7 from J; bases not matched to a gene: 9. This CDR3 is 16 amino acids long. The germline CDR1 and CDR2 sequences are SGHDT and YYEEEE. Here the CDR3 DNA reads TGTGCCAGCAGCTCCCTAAGACAGGGGATAAATTCACCCCTCCACTTT. It is translated as CASSSLRQGINSPLHF. The full variable domain, in which reference TRBV5-6 and TRBJ1-6 provide the parts outside the CDR3, is DAGVTQSPTHLIKTRGQQVTLRCSPKSGHDTVSWYQQALGQGPQFIFQYYEEEERQRGNFPDRFSGHQFPNYSSELNVNALLLGDSALYLCASSSLRQGINSPLHFGNGTRLTVT.

This clone was counted between two and nine times. This chain connects TRBV7-8 to TRBJ2-7; weak D call: TRBD1 (5 bases). Germline assignment: CDR1 SGHVS and CDR2 FQNEAQ. The V gene lost 7 bases and the J gene lost 2 bases, with 15 bases spanning the gap. The CDR3 extends over 14 amino acids. The chain's CDR3 is CASKMDKGTYEQYF. The CDR3 DNA sequence: TGTGCCAGCAAAATGGACAAGGGCACCTACGAGCAGTACTTC.

This chain connects TRBV30 to TRBJ2-1; D is possibly TRBD2 (6 bases). Germline lookup yields CDR1 GTSNPN and CDR2 SVGIG (reference sequence). V lost 2 bases and J lost 6, with 14 bases in between. The CDR3 runs to 14 residues. CDR3 amino acids: CAWSLQGGSNEQFF. CDR3 bases: TGTGCCTGGAGTCTACAAGGAGGGAGCAATGAGCAGTTCTTC.

The rearrangement joins TRBV30 to TRBJ2-5, with a possible D match to TRBD2 (6 bases). This CDR3 region has 11 residues. Germline CDR1 and CDR2: GTSNPN and SVGIG (reference sequence). Trimming shortened V by 1 base and J by 11 bases, and 11 bases separated the two germline ends. The DNA of the CDR3 is TGTGCCTGGAGTGGCGGGGCGCGGCAGTACTTC. Its protein is CAWSGGARQYF.

This sequence joins TRBV11-2 and TRBJ2-3; 7 bases map to TRBD2. The germline V gene has CDR1 SGHAT and CDR2 FQNNGV. There are 15 residues in the CDR3. Trimming removed 1 base from V and 2 bases from J; junction bases left unmatched: 3. The CDR3 coding sequence is TGTGCCAGCAGCTTAGCGGGGAGGGACACAGATACGCAGTATTTT. Protein: CASSLAGRDTDTQYF.

The rearrangement joins TRBV5-1 to TRBJ2-1; 9 bases match TRBD2. With 7 bases clipped from V and 3 bases from J, the junction kept 11 bases outside the gene matches. Germline loops: CDR1 SGHRS, CDR2 YFSETQ. There are 16 residues in the CDR3. The DNA of the CDR3 is TGCGCCAGCGCTCCCATGGGGCGGGGGGGCTACAATGAGCAGTTCTTC. It yields the protein CASAPMGRGGYNEQFF.

This clone was seen a single time. The rearrangement joins TRBV10-3 to TRBJ1-1; D may be TRBD1 (5 bases). CDR3 length: 13 residues. The germline gives CDR1 ENHRY, CDR2 SYGVKD. Between the trimmed V and J ends, which lost 10 bases and 0 bases, there was a span of 12 bases. The CDR3 DNA follows: TGTGCCACCACTACAGGCCTGAACACTGAAGCTTTCTTT. Translation gives CATTTGLNTEAFF.

The rearrangement uses TRBV4-3 and TRBJ2-2, with 7 bases identical to TRBD2. With 4 bases clipped from V and 2 bases from J, the junction kept 7 bases outside the gene matches. The length of the CDR3 is 16 residues. Germline V gene lookup returns CDR1 LGHNA and CDR2 YSLEER. CDR3 in amino acids: CASSLGLDFNTGELFF. The CDR3 DNA is TGCGCCAGCAGCCTTGGACTAGACTTCAACACCGGGGAGCTGTTTTTT.

This clone was seen a single time. The rearrangement joins TRBV30 to TRBJ1-5, with D maybe TRBD1 (6 bases). This CDR3 contains 15 residues. Trimming removed 0 bases from V and 0 bases from J, with 9 bases in between. Per germline, CDR1 GTSNPN and CDR2 SVGIG (reference sequence). This chain's CDR3 is CAWSVGQNSNQPQHF. In nucleotides, the CDR3 is TGTGCCTGGAGTGTAGGACAGAATAGCAATCAGCCCCAGCATTTT.

This clone was counted a few times. The chain joins TRBV27 to TRBJ2-7, with a tentative D call TRBD1 (6 bases). The CDR3 runs 15 residues. In germline, CDR1 is MNHEY, CDR2 SMNVEV (reference sequence). V lost 5 bases to trimming and J lost 2 bases, with 16 bases between them. The CDR3 DNA reads TGTGCCAGCAGTCCAAGTGGGGGACAAACCTACGAGCAGTACTTC. Its protein product is CASSPSGGQTYEQYF.

The table lists this clone with a few counts. This rearrangement joins TRBV5-5 to TRBJ2-7, with D possibly TRBD1 on 5 matching bases. The V gene's germline CDR1 is SGHKS and CDR2 YYEKEE (reference sequence). Trimming removed 0 bases from V and 4 bases from J, with 14 bases in between. CDR3 length: 15 amino acids. The DNA of the CDR3 is TGTGCCAGCAGCTTGGCAGGGCCCGGAAGGTACGAGCAGTACTTC. It encodes CASSLAGPGRYEQYF.

There are a few counts of this clone. The chain links TRBV28 to TRBJ2-7, with TRBD1 matching 10 bases. Trimming at V came to 7 bases and at J to 4 bases, leaving 7 bases not matched to a gene. The CDR3 consists of 14 residues. CDR1 MDHEN and CDR2 SYDVKM come from the germline V gene. The CDR3 protein is CASKAGTGAYEQYF. For the CDR3, the DNA is TGTGCCAGCAAGGCGGGGACAGGGGCGTACGAGCAGTACTTC. Full variable domain (remainder filled in from reference TRBV28 and TRBJ2-7): DVKVTQSSRYLVKRTGEKVFLECVQDMDHENMFWYRQDPGLGLRLIYFSYDVKMKEKGDIPEGYSVSREKKERFSLILESASTNQTSMYLCASKAGTGAYEQYFGPGTRLTVT.

This clone was detected a few times. The V call is TRBV19, the J call TRBJ2-7, with D tentatively TRBD1 (6 bases). The V gene's germline CDR1 is LNHDA and CDR2 SQIVND (reference sequence). This CDR3 is built from 13 residues. V was trimmed by 3 bases and J by 4 bases, leaving 10 bases between them. CDR3 nucleotide sequence: TGTGCCAGTAGTATCGGACAGTCGTACGAGCAGTACTTC. It specifies CASSIGQSYEQYF.

The V gene is TRBV29-1, the J gene TRBJ2-3, with 10 bases lining up with TRBD2. The CDR3 has 16 amino acids. Per the germline V gene, CDR1 is SQVTM and CDR2 is ANQGSEA. V lost 0 bases to trimming and J lost 3 bases; unmatched junction nucleotides: 6. In nucleotides, the CDR3 is TGCAGCGTTGAAGATCAGGCTAGCGGGAGAACAGATACGCAGTATTTT. Translating it yields CSVEDQASGRTDTQYF.